The sequence of this TCR beta chain was determined in a study of regulatory T cells in long-lasting Graves disease. This CDR3 spans 17 amino acids. The V and J ends lost 6 bases and 2 bases respectively, with 22 bases between them. Per the germline V gene, CDR1 is LNHDA and CDR2 is SQIVND (reference sequence). Time point reported: newly diagnosed GD, antithyroid drugs for less than 3 months. PBMCs provided the RNA from which the TCR library was made. Construction of TCR beta libraries relied on iRepertoire HTBI primers and on Arm-PCR targeting CDR3 regions. A single record per CDR3 protein comes from TCRdb applying MiXCR to the multiplex PCR reads. The sample consists of 200,000 to 250,000 distinct CDR3 sequences, roughly 19% of them appearing once. This clonotype was found many times. This sample was also put to use in a study of T cells in Graves' hyperthyroidism and ophthalmopathy. That report adds: HTBI primers were used for first-round RT-PCR of the TCR CDR3. It was a median around 6 months before onset that the model predicted ophthalmopathy.

This TCR was recovered from a woman between 25 and 40 years old with Graves disease. V gene TRBV19 combines with J gene TRBJ2-5, with D possibly matching TRBD1 (6 bases). The sequences come from peripheral blood mononuclear cells (PBMCs), collected at new diagnosis, from a patient treated with antithyroid drugs. The CDR3 sequence: CASSNRERVAEQETQYF. CDR3 DNA: TGTGCCAGTAGCAACAGGGAACGCGTCGCGGAACAAGAGACCCAGTACTTC.